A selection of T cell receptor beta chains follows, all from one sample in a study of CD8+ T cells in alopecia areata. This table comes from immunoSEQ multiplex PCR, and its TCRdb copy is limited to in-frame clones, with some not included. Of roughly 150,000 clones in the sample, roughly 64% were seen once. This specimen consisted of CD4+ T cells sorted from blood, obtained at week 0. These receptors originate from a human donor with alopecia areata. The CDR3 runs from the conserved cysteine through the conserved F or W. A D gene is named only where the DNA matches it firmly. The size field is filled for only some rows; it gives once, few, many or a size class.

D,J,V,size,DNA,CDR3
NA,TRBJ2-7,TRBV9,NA,TGTGCCAGCAGCGTCTCAGGTATCTCCTACGAGCAGTACTTC,CASSVSGISYEQYF
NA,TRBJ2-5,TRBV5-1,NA,TGCGCCAGCAGCGTCCTCGGGGTAGGGAAGACCCAGTACTTC,CASSVLGVGKTQYF
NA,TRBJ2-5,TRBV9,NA,TGTGCCAGCAGCGCTGGAGGAGGGGGCTGGTCAGAGACCCAGTACTTC,CASSAGGGGWSETQYF
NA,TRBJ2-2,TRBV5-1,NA,TGCGCCAGCAGCTTGGAGCCGGTGAACACCGGGGAGCTGTTTTTT,CASSLEPVNTGELFF
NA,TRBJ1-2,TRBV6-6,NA,TGTGCCAGCCGCGATGGGGGGTGGGATGGCTACACCTTC,CASRDGGWDGYTF
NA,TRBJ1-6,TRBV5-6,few,TGTGCCAGCAGCTTGCCTACCAATAATTCACCCCTCCACTTT,CASSLPTNNSPLHF
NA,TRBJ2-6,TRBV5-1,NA,TGCGCCAGCAGCTTGTGGGGTCCCGAGCACTCTGGGGCCAACGTCCTGACTTTC,CASSLWGPEHSGANVLTF
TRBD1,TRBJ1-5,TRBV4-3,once,TGCGCCAGCAGCCAGAACAGGGGGGTCGATCAGCCCCAGCATTTT,CASSQNRGVDQPQHF
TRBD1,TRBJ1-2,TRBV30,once,TGTGCCTGGAGTAGTGATGGACAGGGGGCGAATGGCTACACCTTC,CAWSSDGQGANGYTF
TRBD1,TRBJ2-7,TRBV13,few,TGTGCCAGCAGCTTAGGGACAGGGAGCCACTCCTACGAGCAGTACTTC,CASSLGTGSHSYEQYF
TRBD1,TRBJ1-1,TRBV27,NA,TGTGCCAGCAGGTTACAGGGGCGTCGGGTAGCTTTCTTT,CASRLQGRRVAFF
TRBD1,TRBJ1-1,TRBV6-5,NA,TGTGCCAGCAGTTTACGACAGGGAGGCACTGAAGCTTTCTTT,CASSLRQGGTEAFF
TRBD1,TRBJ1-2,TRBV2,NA,TGTGCCAGCAGTGAAAGGGGACAGCCGGGGGAGGGCTACACCTTC,CASSERGQPGEGYTF
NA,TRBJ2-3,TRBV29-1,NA,TGCAGCGTTGCTGGGCAACCGGGGACAGATACGCAGTATTTT,CSVAGQPGTDTQYF
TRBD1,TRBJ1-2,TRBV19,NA,TGTGCCAGTAGACCCCGACAGGGGGAGAATGGAGGCTACACCTTC,CASRPRQGENGGYTF
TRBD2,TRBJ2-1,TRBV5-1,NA,TGCGCCAGCAGTTCCGGGACTAGCGGATACAATGAGCAGTTCTTC,CASSSGTSGYNEQFF
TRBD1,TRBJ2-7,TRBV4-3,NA,TGCGCCAGCAGCGACAGGGTCTCCTACGAGCAGTACTTC,CASSDRVSYEQYF
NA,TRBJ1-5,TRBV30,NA,TGTGCCTGGAGTAGAAAGAATAGGGGTTCGAATCAGCCCCAGCATTTT,CAWSRKNRGSNQPQHF
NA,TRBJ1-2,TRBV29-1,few,TGCAGCGTTGTTGACAGTAAGGGCTACACCTTC,CSVVDSKGYTF
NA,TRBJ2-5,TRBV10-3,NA,TGTGCCATCAGTGAGCCGAGGGGGAAAGAGACCCAGTACTTC,CAISEPRGKETQYF
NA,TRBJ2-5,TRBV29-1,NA,TGCAGCGTACGTCGACGGCTAGCCGGCGAGACCCAGTACTTC,CSVRRRLAGETQYF
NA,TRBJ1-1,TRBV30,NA,TGTGCCTGGAGGGAAGGGAGAAACACTGAAGCTTTCTTT,CAWREGRNTEAFF
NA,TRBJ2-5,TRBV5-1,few,TGCGCCAGCAGCTTTGGAGGAAAACTAGTGGCGGAGACCCAGTACTTC,CASSFGGKLVAETQYF
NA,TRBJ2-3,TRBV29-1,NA,TGCAGCGTTGAAGGGGGATTCGAGGGGACCACAGATACGCAGTATTTT,CSVEGGFEGTTDTQYF
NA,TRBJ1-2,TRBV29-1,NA,TGCAGCGTTGAAAGGACGGGCCTCTATGGCTACACCTTC,CSVERTGLYGYTF
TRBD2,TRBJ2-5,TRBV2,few,TGTGCCAGCAGTGAGGGGGGGTCCCAAGAGACCCAGTACTTC,CASSEGGSQETQYF
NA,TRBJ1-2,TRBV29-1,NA,TGCAGCGTTGCCGGGAGGGCCCCCTATGGCTACACCTTC,CSVAGRAPYGYTF